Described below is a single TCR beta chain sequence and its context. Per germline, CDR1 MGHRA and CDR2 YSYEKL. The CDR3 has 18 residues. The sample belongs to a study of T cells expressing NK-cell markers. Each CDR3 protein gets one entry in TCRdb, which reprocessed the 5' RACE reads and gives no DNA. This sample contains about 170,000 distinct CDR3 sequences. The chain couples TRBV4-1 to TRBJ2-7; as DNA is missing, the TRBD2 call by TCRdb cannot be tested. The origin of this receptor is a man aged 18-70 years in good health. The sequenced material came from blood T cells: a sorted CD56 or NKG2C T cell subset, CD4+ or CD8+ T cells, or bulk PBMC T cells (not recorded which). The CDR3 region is CASSQEFPGLLHPYEQYF.